These 30 T cell receptor beta chains share one sample of origin, sequenced in a study of PD-L1 blockade in urothelial cancer. Clones were sequenced by immunoSEQ multiplex PCR, and TCRdb holds only the in-frame ones, with some missing. Of about 45,000 clones listed, around 88% are singletons. Sequencing was performed on PBMCs, taken around atezolizumab (anti-PD-L1) treatment. All receptors come from an elderly man with urothelial cancer.

The CDR3 DNA reads as TGTGCCAGCGGACTAGGCCAGAAAAATGAGCAGTTCTTC. Translating gives CASGLGQKNEQFF. The chain combines TRBV11-2 with TRBJ2-1; 7 positions match TRBD2. With V trimmed by 8 bases and J by 7 bases, 8 bases remained unmatched. This CDR3 contains 13 residues. Germline-derived CDR1 and CDR2 are SGHAT and FQNNGV.

The chain is built from TRBV11-2 and TRBJ2-3, with TRBD2 matching over 8 bases. V trimming: 10 bases; J trimming: 6 bases; junction bases outside the gene matches: 6. Germline V gene data show CDR1 as SGHAT and CDR2 as FQNNGV. This CDR3 region has 12 residues. CDR3 sequence: CATLAGTDTQYF. CDR3 nucleotides: TGTGCCACCTTAGCGGGAACGGATACGCAGTATTTT.

The chain is built from TRBV7-8 and TRBJ2-3; 7 nucleotides align to TRBD2. Germline V CDR1 and CDR2: SGHVS, FQNEAQ. The CDR3 is made up of 17 amino acids. The V segment lost 3 bases and the J segment 0 bases; nucleotides outside the gene matches: 9. CDR3 sequence (DNA): TGTGCCAGCAGCTTCCGATTAGCGGGTGCTAGCACAGATACGCAGTATTTT. This gives the protein CASSFRLAGASTDTQYF.

The genes are TRBV11-3 and TRBJ2-1; TRBD1 agrees at 9 bases. This CDR3 has 16 amino acids. Germline V gene data show CDR1 as SGHNT and CDR2 as YENEEA. V lost 5 bases, J lost 8 bases, and 13 bases stayed unmatched. The CDR3 DNA reads TGTGCCAGCAGCCAGGAAGGGACAGGGTATAGGGATGAGCAGTTCTTC. Translating it yields CASSQEGTGYRDEQFF.

This chain uses TRBV5-5 with TRBJ2-7; 12 bases are shared with TRBD2. This CDR3 spans 18 amino acids. J was trimmed by 0 bases and V by 0 bases; bases with no gene match: 7. Germline CDR1 and CDR2: SGHKS and YYEKEE (reference sequence). CDR3 nucleotide sequence: TGTGCCAGCAGCTTGGCACTTCGGACTAGCGGGATCTCCTACGAGCAGTACTTC. Encoded protein: CASSLALRTSGISYEQYF.

The V gene is TRBV18, the J gene TRBJ1-1; D remains unclear. V lost 3 bases and J lost 7, with 12 bases in between. CDR3 size: 13 residues. The germline V gene has CDR1 KGHSH and CDR2 LQKENI. CDR3 DNA: TGTGCCAGCTCACCCGTGGTGGGAGATGAAGCTTTCTTT. Protein sequence: CASSPVVGDEAFF.

This chain uses TRBV7-2 with TRBJ2-2, with TRBD1 identical over 8 bases. V shed 2 bases and J 2 bases; nucleotides not matched to a gene: 4. The CDR3 is 16 residues long. Germline V CDR1 and CDR2: SGHTA, FQGNSA. Here the CDR3 reads CASSLFGQGNTGELFF. CDR3 DNA: TGTGCCAGCAGCTTATTCGGACAGGGTAACACCGGGGAGCTGTTTTTT.

The chain employs TRBV28 and TRBJ2-7; D remains ambiguous. Per the germline V gene, CDR1 is MDHEN and CDR2 is SYDVKM. Deletions cut 5 bases from V and 3 bases from J, with 8 bases between. The CDR3 extends over 12 amino acids. The CDR3: CASSQRVYEQYF. The CDR3 DNA is TGTGCCAGCAGTCAACGGGTCTACGAGCAGTACTTC.

V usage is TRBV5-1 and J usage is TRBJ2-2; D is perhaps TRBD2 (6 bases). CDR3 length equals 14 residues. V was shortened by 0 bases and J by 3 bases, with 6 bases between the two germline ends. CDR1 is SGHRS, CDR2 YFSETQ, per germline. The CDR3 DNA reads TGCGCCAGCAGCTTGGGGGACTACACCGGGGAGCTGTTTTTT. Protein sequence: CASSLGDYTGELFF.

This chain connects TRBV5-6 to TRBJ1-2; perhaps TRBD1 as D (5 bases). The germline V and J ends were trimmed by 0 bases and 4 bases, with 7 bases remaining between them. Germline V CDR1 and CDR2: SGHDT, YYEEEE. This CDR3 region has 13 residues. The CDR3 loop is CASSLGQPYGYTF. The CDR3, as DNA: TGTGCCAGCAGCTTGGGACAGCCCTATGGCTACACCTTC. Looking up the rest from reference TRBV5-6 and TRBJ1-2 gives the full variable domain: DAGVTQSPTHLIKTRGQQVTLRCSPKSGHDTVSWYQQALGQGPQFIFQYYEEEERQRGNFPDRFSGHQFPNYSSELNVNALLLGDSALYLCASSLGQPYGYTFGSGTRLTVV.

The J gene is TRBJ2-1, the V gene TRBV9, with 13 positions matching TRBD2. This CDR3 has 16 residues. CDR1 and CDR2 from the germline V gene are SGDLS and YYNGEE. Trimming took 3 bases from V and 9 from J; bases not matched to a gene: 9. The CDR3 sequence: CASSERTSGSTGEQFF. The CDR3 DNA follows: TGTGCCAGCAGCGAGCGGACTAGCGGGAGTACCGGTGAGCAGTTCTTC. Filled out from reference TRBV9 and TRBJ2-1, the complete variable domain reads DSGVTQTPKHLITATGQRVTLRCSPRSGDLSVYWYQQSLDQGLQFLIQYYNGEERAKGNILERFSAQQFPDLHSELNLSSLELGDSALYFCASSERTSGSTGEQFFGPGTRLTVL.

The V call is TRBV5-1, the J call TRBJ1-1; 7 bases are shared with TRBD1. CDR3 size: 15 residues. Germline CDR1 is SGHRS and CDR2 is YFSETQ. Losses at the gene ends were 6 bases for V and 1 base for J; bases not matched to a gene: 9. The CDR3 DNA reads as TGCGCCAGCACCGGGCAGGGGGAATGGAACACTGAAGCTTTCTTT. This gives the protein CASTGQGEWNTEAFF. Based on the CDR3 plus reference TRBV5-1 and TRBJ1-1, the full variable domain is KAGVTQTPRYLIKTRGQQVTLSCSPISGHRSVSWYQQTPGQGLQFLFEYFSETQRNKGNFPGRFSGRQFSNSRSEMNVSTLELGDSALYLCASTGQGEWNTEAFFGQGTRLTVV.

V gene TRBV30 combines with J gene TRBJ2-7, with TRBD2 matching 13 bases. CDR3 length equals 18 residues. With 0 bases clipped from V and 10 bases from J, the junction kept 18 bases outside the gene matches. CDR1 and CDR2 from the germline V gene are GTSNPN and SVGIG (reference sequence). In DNA form, the CDR3 reads TGTGCCTGGAGTGTATCCCGGACTAGCGGGAGTGTCCCCGATCTTCAGTACTTC. Protein product: CAWSVSRTSGSVPDLQYF.

The CDR3 sequence: CASSWTTGTVENTEAFF. As DNA, the CDR3 is TGCGCCAGCAGCTGGACGACGGGGACAGTCGAGAACACTGAAGCTTTCTTT. V is TRBV5-1 and J is TRBJ1-1; 7 nucleotides match TRBD1. The CDR3 runs to 17 residues. V shed 3 bases and J 1 base; nucleotides not matched to a gene: 12. Germline CDR1 SGHRS, CDR2 YFSETQ.

V and J are TRBV19 and TRBJ1-1, with D maybe TRBD1 (6 bases). CDR3 length: 15 amino acids. Between the trimmed V and J ends, which lost 1 base and 3 bases, there was a span of 12 bases. Germline lookup yields CDR1 LNHDA and CDR2 SQIVND (reference sequence). This chain's CDR3 is CASSIVGGLDTEAFF. The CDR3 bases are TGTGCCAGTAGTATAGTGGGGGGGCTAGACACTGAAGCTTTCTTT.

This sequence joins TRBV9 and TRBJ2-1, with D possibly matching TRBD2 (7 bases). CDR1 and CDR2 (germline): SGDLS, YYNGEE. This CDR3 has 16 amino acids. V shed 0 bases and J shed 0 bases, with 10 bases lying between them. The CDR3 region is CASSVGGGPSYNEQFF. The DNA for the CDR3 is TGTGCCAGCAGCGTAGGGGGGGGGCCCTCCTACAATGAGCAGTTCTTC.

This clone was counted a few times. The chain is built from TRBV2 and TRBJ1-3, with D possibly being TRBD1 (6 bases). The germline CDR1 and CDR2 sequences are SNHLY and FYNNEI. The V and J ends lost 5 bases and 0 bases respectively, with 11 bases between them. The length of the CDR3 is 15 residues. The CDR3 loop reads CASSSDRLSGNTIYF. As DNA, the CDR3 is TGTGCCAGCAGTTCCGACAGGCTCTCTGGAAACACCATATATTTT.

A few counts support this clone. The rearrangement links TRBV19 to TRBJ2-6, with 10 nucleotides matching TRBD1. CDR3 length equals 18 residues. CDR1 LNHDA and CDR2 SQIVND come from the germline V gene (reference sequence). The trim removed 4 bases at V and 1 base at J, leaving 7 bases unmatched. Here the CDR3 reads CASSTRTGGMSGANVLTF. The DNA of the CDR3 is TGTGCCAGTAGTACGCGGACAGGGGGGATGTCTGGGGCCAACGTCCTGACTTTC.

The chain recombines TRBV6-5 with TRBJ1-2; possible D gene TRBD1, 5 bases. The CDR3 is 12 residues long. Germline V lookup: CDR1 MNHEY, CDR2 SVGAGI. V was trimmed by 6 bases and J by 8 bases, leaving 13 bases between them. The CDR3 DNA sequence: TGTGCCAGCAGATACAACGGGGGGGGCTACACCTTC. The encoded protein is CASRYNGGGYTF.

This clone is a singleton in its sample. The chain employs TRBV2 and TRBJ2-7; 7 bases agree with TRBD1. The germline V gene has CDR1 SNHLY and CDR2 FYNNEI. The length of the CDR3 is 14 residues. J lost 0 bases, V lost 9 bases, and 8 bases had no gene match. CDR3 coding DNA: TGTGCCAGGGCAGGGACAGCCGGCTCCTACGAGCAGTACTTC. Protein product: CARAGTAGSYEQYF.

The gene calls are TRBV7-9 and TRBJ2-1, with D perhaps TRBD2 (7 bases). The CDR3 is 14 residues long. Per germline, CDR1 SEHNR and CDR2 FQNEAQ (reference sequence). V was trimmed by 11 bases and J by 5 bases, leaving 19 bases between them. The CDR3: CAADGGRQDNEQFF. As DNA, the CDR3 is TGTGCCGCGGACGGGGGGCGCCAGGACAATGAGCAGTTCTTC. The entire variable domain, with the rest obtained from reference TRBV7-9 and TRBJ2-1, is as follows: DTGVSQNPRHKITKRGQNVTFRCDPISEHNRLYWYRQTLGQGPEFLTYFQNEAQLEKSRLLSDRFSAERPKGSFSTLEIQRTEQGDSAMYLCAADGGRQDNEQFFGPGTRLTVL.

The rearrangement joins TRBV5-1 to TRBJ2-1; D is possibly TRBD1 (6 bases). The germline gives CDR1 SGHRS, CDR2 YFSETQ. Trimming cost V 5 bases and J 5 bases, with 11 bases left between them. There are 13 residues in the CDR3. In DNA, the CDR3 is TGCGCCAGCAGGGGTACAGGGAACAATGAGCAGTTCTTC. Translation: CASRGTGNNEQFF. Based on the CDR3 plus reference TRBV5-1 and TRBJ2-1, the full variable domain is KAGVTQTPRYLIKTRGQQVTLSCSPISGHRSVSWYQQTPGQGLQFLFEYFSETQRNKGNFPGRFSGRQFSNSRSEMNVSTLELGDSALYLCASRGTGNNEQFFGPGTRLTVL.

The chain couples TRBV5-1 to TRBJ2-4; D call uncertain. V lost 0 bases to trimming and J lost 7 bases, with 11 bases between them. The CDR3 length is 14 residues. Germline V gives CDR1 SGHRS, CDR2 YFSETQ. This chain's CDR3 is CASSLGGDRNIQYF. In nucleotides, the CDR3 is TGCGCCAGCAGCTTGGGCGGCGACCGCAACATTCAGTACTTC. The full variable domain, rest sourced from reference TRBV5-1 and TRBJ2-4, is KAGVTQTPRYLIKTRGQQVTLSCSPISGHRSVSWYQQTPGQGLQFLFEYFSETQRNKGNFPGRFSGRQFSNSRSEMNVSTLELGDSALYLCASSLGGDRNIQYFGAGTRLSVL.

V and J are TRBV11-3 and TRBJ2-1; 7 nucleotides match TRBD2. Trimming cost V 3 bases and J 4 bases; bases outside gene matches: 6. Germline V lookup: CDR1 SGHNT, CDR2 YENEEA. The CDR3 covers 15 residues. The CDR3 loop reads CASSFRSGVYNEQFF. CDR3 in DNA: TGTGCCAGCAGCTTTAGAAGCGGGGTTTACAATGAGCAGTTCTTC.

The chain carries TRBV2 and TRBJ1-1; 10 bases are shared with TRBD1. The V gene end was trimmed by 5 bases and the J gene end by 5 bases; junction bases not matched to a gene: 5. Germline CDR1 is SNHLY and CDR2 is FYNNEI. The CDR3 totals 14 residues. The CDR3 nucleotides read TGTGCCAGCAGTTGGACAGGGGGAGGGACTGAAGCTTTCTTT. Encoded protein: CASSWTGGGTEAFF.

The chain links TRBV5-1 to TRBJ2-7, with 7 bases matching TRBD2. This CDR3 region has 16 residues. Germline lookup yields CDR1 SGHRS and CDR2 YFSETQ. Trimming took 3 bases from V and 3 from J; bases not matched to a gene: 12. The DNA for the CDR3 is TGCGCCAGCAGCTCCTCCCGCACTCGGACTAGCTACGAGCAGTACTTC. It codes for CASSSSRTRTSYEQYF.

The chain is built from TRBV9 and TRBJ2-7, with D maybe TRBD1 (5 bases). CDR1 and CDR2 (germline): SGDLS, YYNGEE. V was trimmed by 3 bases and J by 8 bases, leaving 12 bases between them. This CDR3 is built from 12 residues. Here the CDR3 reads CASSGTGEKQYF. The CDR3 coding sequence is TGTGCCAGCAGCGGAACAGGTGAAAAGCAGTACTTC.

The chain is built from TRBV4-2 and TRBJ2-2, with D perhaps matching TRBD2 (6 bases). CDR3 length: 16 amino acids. The V end was cut by 0 bases, the J end by 5 bases, with 13 bases between. The germline gives CDR1 LGHNA, CDR2 YNFKEQ. The CDR3 sequence: CASSQDPLAQTGELFF. CDR3 nucleotides: TGTGCCAGCAGCCAAGATCCCCTAGCGCAAACCGGGGAGCTGTTTTTT.

The rearrangement links TRBV30 to TRBJ1-2, with D possibly being TRBD1 (6 bases). Per the germline V gene, CDR1 is GTSNPN and CDR2 is SVGIG (reference sequence). V dropped 2 bases and J dropped 8 bases, with 12 bases sitting between them. The CDR3 spans 12 residues. As DNA, the CDR3 is TGTGCCTGGAGTCATGGGACATCCGGCTACACCTTC. This gives the protein CAWSHGTSGYTF.

The V gene is TRBV4-1, the J gene TRBJ1-1; D perhaps matches TRBD1 (6 bases). The CDR3 is 15 residues long. Trimming took 1 base from V and 6 from J, leaving 15 bases between them. The germline CDR1 and CDR2 sequences are MGHRA and YSYEKL. The CDR3 DNA reads as TGCGCCAGCAGCCAAGCAGGCCAGGGGAGCGCTGAAGCTTTCTTT. As protein: CASSQAGQGSAEAFF.